This is a list of T cell receptor beta chains from one sample in a study of T cells of healthy individuals. A single record per CDR3 protein comes from TCRdb applying MiXCR to the 5' RACE reads. In the table there are 60,000 to 75,000 distinct CDR3 sequences, 15% to 20% of which are singletons. The origin of the receptors is a human donor in good health. Both conserved end residues are part of each CDR3. A D gene is named only where the DNA matches it firmly. Only some rows state a clone size, as once, few, many or a class for expanded clones.

V: TRBV6-5; D: TRBD2; J: TRBJ2-1; size: few; DNA: TGTGCCAGCAGTTACTCTAGCGGGAGAGTCTATGAGCAGTTCTTC; CDR3: CASSYSSGRVYEQFF
V: TRBV24-1; D: -; J: TRBJ1-1; size: once; DNA: TGTGCCACCAGTGACTGGGGGGAAACTGAAGCTTTCTTT; CDR3: CATSDWGETEAFF
V: TRBV29-1; D: TRBD1; J: TRBJ2-2; size: few; DNA: TGCAGCGGAGGACAGGGGGCGAACACCGGGGAGCTGTTTTTT; CDR3: CSGGQGANTGELFF
V: TRBV7-9; D: -; J: TRBJ2-1; size: -; DNA: TGTGCCAGCAGCTTAGAGCGAGGGGGGGACCCATACAATGAGCAGTTCTTC; CDR3: CASSLERGGDPYNEQFF
V: TRBV2; D: TRBD1; J: TRBJ2-7; size: -; DNA: TGTGCCAGCCAAGAAAGGACAGGGACCACCTACGAGCAGTACTTC; CDR3: CASQERTGTTYEQYF
V: TRBV10-3; D: -; J: TRBJ2-5; size: few; DNA: TGTGCCATCAGTGAGTGGGAGGAGCAGGGATTCGTCAAGTCGGAGACCCAGTACTTC; CDR3: CAISEWEEQGFVKSETQYF
V: TRBV5-1; D: TRBD1; J: TRBJ1-5; size: few; DNA: TGCGCCAGCAGTTACGGACAGGGGCAGCCCCAGCATTTT; CDR3: CASSYGQGQPQHF
V: TRBV6-5; D: TRBD1; J: TRBJ2-7; size: few; DNA: TGTGCCAGCAGATTCGACAGGGGCCTCCTAAGCGAGCAGTACTTC; CDR3: CASRFDRGLLSEQYF
V: TRBV28; D: TRBD1; J: TRBJ2-7; size: -; DNA: TGTGCCACTAGGTCCGGGACAGCCTACGAGCAGTACTTC; CDR3: CATRSGTAYEQYF
V: TRBV27; D: TRBD1; J: TRBJ2-2; size: many; DNA: TGTGCCAGCACGTCCGGGACAGGGGGCTTCGGGGAGCTGTTTTTT; CDR3: CASTSGTGGFGELFF
V: TRBV21-1; D: -; J: TRBJ2-1; size: many; DNA: TGTGCCAGCAGAAAGACAGGGTTCGACAATGAGCAGTTCTTC; CDR3: CASRKTGFDNEQFF
V: TRBV5-1; D: TRBD1; J: TRBJ2-4; size: few; DNA: TGCGCCAGCAGCCCCCAGGGGGACATTCAGTACTTC; CDR3: CASSPQGDIQYF
V: TRBV7-9; D: TRBD2; J: TRBJ2-1; size: -; DNA: TGTGCCAGCAGCCCTGGGACTAGCGGAGGTCCGGAGCAGTTCTTC; CDR3: CASSPGTSGGPEQFF
V: TRBV2; D: -; J: TRBJ1-2; size: -; DNA: TGTGCCAGCAGTGGCACCAGGAACTATGGCTACACCTTC; CDR3: CASSGTRNYGYTF
V: TRBV28; D: TRBD1; J: TRBJ1-3; size: few; DNA: TGTGCCAGCAGTTCCTGGACAGGGGGCTTTGCGAACACCATATATTTT; CDR3: CASSSWTGGFANTIYF
V: TRBV20-1; D: -; J: TRBJ1-2; size: few; DNA: TGCAGTGCTAGATTACAGGATCATGGCTACACCTTC; CDR3: CSARLQDHGYTF
V: TRBV27; D: TRBD2; J: TRBJ2-7; size: many; DNA: TGTGCCAGCAGCTTACGCGGGGGGGCCGAGCAGTACTTC; CDR3: CASSLRGGAEQYF
V: TRBV5-1; D: TRBD2; J: TRBJ2-7; size: many; DNA: TGCGCCAGCAGCTTGGGGGTTAGCGGGGGCGAGCAGTACTTC; CDR3: CASSLGVSGGEQYF
V: TRBV12-3/TRBV12-4; D: TRBD2; J: TRBJ2-7; size: -; DNA: TGTGCCAGCAGGGGGGGGGGAATGAACGGCGAGCAGTACTTC; CDR3: CASRGGGMNGEQYF
V: TRBV20-1; D: -; J: TRBJ2-3; size: many; DNA: TGCAGTGCACCGGGTCGGGGGAGTTCCACAGATACGCAGTATTTT; CDR3: CSAPGRGSSTDTQYF
V: TRBV27; D: -; J: TRBJ1-1; size: -; DNA: TGTGCCAGCAGTTTATCGAACAAGAACACTGAAGCTTTCTTT; CDR3: CASSLSNKNTEAFF
V: TRBV11-2; D: TRBD1; J: TRBJ2-3; size: many; DNA: TGTGCCAGCAGCCCTGGACAGGGCCACACAGATACGCAGTATTTT; CDR3: CASSPGQGHTDTQYF
V: TRBV7-9; D: -; J: TRBJ1-5; size: many; DNA: TGTGCCAGCAGCTTGGGGGGGAATAGCAATCAGCCCCAGCATTTT; CDR3: CASSLGGNSNQPQHF
V: TRBV7-2; D: TRBD1; J: TRBJ2-1; size: -; DNA: TGTGCCAGCAGGATACAGGGGGCGCGGAATGAGCAGTTCTTC; CDR3: CASRIQGARNEQFF
V: TRBV28; D: -; J: TRBJ1-1; size: -; DNA: TGTGCCAGCACCAAAACAGGGATTCTGGAAGCTTTCTTT; CDR3: CASTKTGILEAFF
V: TRBV29-1; D: -; J: TRBJ1-5; size: few; DNA: TGCAGCGTTGAGGACGGCTCCAATCAGCCCCAGCATTTT; CDR3: CSVEDGSNQPQHF
V: TRBV20-1; D: -; J: TRBJ2-1; size: many; DNA: TGCAGTGCTAGACCCCTAATGAGGAGCTCCTACAATGAGCAGTTCTTC; CDR3: CSARPLMRSSYNEQFF
V: TRBV12-5; D: TRBD1; J: TRBJ1-5; size: many; DNA: TGTGCTAGTGGTTTGGTCCTCGGCAGGGGGGTTGATAGCAATCAGCCCCAGCATTTT; CDR3: CASGLVLGRGVDSNQPQHF
V: TRBV7-9; D: -; J: TRBJ2-1; size: many; DNA: TGTGCCAGCAGCTCAGGACAGTACGGTGAGCAGTTCTTC; CDR3: CASSSGQYGEQFF
V: TRBV20-1; D: -; J: TRBJ2-5; size: many; DNA: TGCAGTGCTAGAGATGGGGTAGCGCAGACCCAGTACTTC; CDR3: CSARDGVAQTQYF
V: TRBV6-1; D: TRBD1; J: TRBJ2-7; size: few; DNA: TGTGCCAGCAGTGAAACCGGGACAGGGGGCGACGAGCAGTACTTC; CDR3: CASSETGTGGDEQYF
V: TRBV12-3/TRBV12-4; D: -; J: TRBJ2-1; size: medium-sized; DNA: TGTGCCAGCAGTTTAGCGATATCCTATGAGCAGTTCTTC; CDR3: CASSLAISYEQFF
V: TRBV7-8; D: TRBD2; J: TRBJ2-3; size: -; DNA: TGTGCCAGCAGCTTAGCGAGGCTAGCGGGAGCCGCAGATACGCAGTATTTT; CDR3: CASSLARLAGAADTQYF
V: TRBV19; D: -; J: TRBJ1-5; size: many; DNA: TGTGCCAGTAGTATAATCACAGGGACCAATCAGCCCCAGCATTTT; CDR3: CASSIITGTNQPQHF
V: TRBV4-2; D: -; J: TRBJ2-4; size: -; DNA: TGTGCCAGCAGCCAAGTAGGGGGTAGTGGCAAAAACATTCAGTACTTC; CDR3: CASSQVGGSGKNIQYF
V: TRBV2; D: -; J: TRBJ2-7; size: many; DNA: TGTGCCAGCAGTGAAGGTTTGGACAACTACGAGCAGTACTTC; CDR3: CASSEGLDNYEQYF
V: TRBV4-2; D: -; J: TRBJ1-3; size: few; DNA: TGTGCCAGCAGCCAAGAACAAGGGACGCCACGCGATGCTGGAAACACCATATATTTT; CDR3: CASSQEQGTPRDAGNTIYF
V: TRBV3-1; D: -; J: TRBJ2-1; size: -; DNA: TGTGCCAGCAGCCCAAGACAGGTCGATGAGCAGTTCTTC; CDR3: CASSPRQVDEQFF
V: TRBV28; D: -; J: TRBJ1-5; size: many; DNA: TGTGCCAGCAGTTTAGGAAGGAGTGGCAATCAGCCCCAGCATTTT; CDR3: CASSLGRSGNQPQHF
V: TRBV29-1; D: TRBD1; J: TRBJ2-7; size: many; DNA: TGCAGCGTAACCACAGGGGGCCAGGGCGAGCAGTACTTC; CDR3: CSVTTGGQGEQYF
V: TRBV4-1; D: -; J: TRBJ1-2; size: many; DNA: TGCGCCAGCAGCCAACGGACGGAGAGGCGAGCTAACTATGGCTACACCTTC; CDR3: CASSQRTERRANYGYTF
V: TRBV6-5; D: -; J: TRBJ2-3; size: many; DNA: TGTGCCAGCAGTTACGGACAGGGAGGGAAGTACACAGATACGCAGTATTTT; CDR3: CASSYGQGGKYTDTQYF
V: TRBV11-2; D: -; J: TRBJ2-4; size: many; DNA: TGTGCCAGCAGCTTAGGTCGGTCCAAGGGGAACATTCAGTACTTC; CDR3: CASSLGRSKGNIQYF
V: TRBV7-2; D: TRBD2; J: TRBJ2-1; size: few; DNA: TGTGCCAGCAGCTCGTTAGCGGGCTCCTACAATGAGCAGTTCTTC; CDR3: CASSSLAGSYNEQFF
V: TRBV28; D: -; J: TRBJ1-2; size: few; DNA: TGTGCCAGCAGCTACCGGGCCGCAGGGAGTGGCTACACCTTC; CDR3: CASSYRAAGSGYTF